Shown below are 30 T cell receptor beta chains from a single sample sequenced in a study of neurological immune-mediated disorders. MiXCR, applied by TCRdb to the 5' RACE reads, yields one record per CDR3 protein. The sample yields just under 45,000 distinct CDR3 sequences, 20% to 25% seen once. The time point: technical triplicate 3. Sequenced sample: PBMCs. The receptors derive from a man aged 55 to 70 with HTLV-1-associated myelopathy (HAM/TSP).

A remark on this clonotype: Relative to the germline gene, one junction end is altered; a read error may explain this. The gene calls are TRBV5-6 and TRBJ2-1; 13 nucleotides align to TRBD2. The germline V gene encodes CDR1 SGHDT and CDR2 YYEEEE. The CDR3 extends over 17 amino acids. For the CDR3, the DNA is TGTGCAAGCAGCCACGGGACTAGCGGGGTGACATACAATGAGCAGTTCTTC. Its translation is CASSHGTSGVTYNEQFF.

This clonotype was seen repeatedly, ten times or more. This chain uses TRBV12-3 or TRBV12-4 with TRBJ1-5, with D possibly TRBD1 on 5 matching bases. The CDR3 runs 16 residues. V was trimmed by 4 bases and J by 0 bases, leaving 13 bases between them. The CDR3 DNA is TGTGCCAGCAGTTGGGACGGACCGAATAGCAATCAGCCCCAGCATTTT. Translation: CASSWDGPNSNQPQHF.

The sample holds many counts of this clonotype. The J gene is TRBJ2-3, the V gene TRBV4-1; 13 nucleotides match TRBD2. J was trimmed by 9 bases and V by 4 bases; bases with no gene match: 7. This CDR3 is built from 15 residues. Germline values: CDR1 MGHRA, CDR2 YSYEKL. The CDR3 protein is CASSLGLAGVGTQYF. The CDR3 nucleotides read TGCGCCAGCAGCCTCGGACTAGCGGGAGTCGGCACGCAGTATTTT.

In its sample, this clonotype was seen many times. The CDR3 coding sequence is TGTGCCACCAGTGAACCGGGGCCTTCTGGCAATGAGCAGTTCTTC. Its translation: CATSEPGPSGNEQFF. The V and J genes are TRBV24-1 and TRBJ2-1, with D perhaps TRBD1 or TRBD2 (5 bases each). Trimming took 4 bases from V and 6 from J, leaving 15 bases between them. CDR3 length: 15 residues. The germline V gene encodes CDR1 KGHDR and CDR2 SFDVKD.

The CDR3 sequence is CASSSRTSGRAGGELFF. The CDR3 DNA follows: TGTGCCAGCAGCTCAAGGACTAGCGGGAGGGCCGGAGGGGAGCTGTTTTTT. The gene calls are TRBV7-2 and TRBJ2-2; 15 bases are a match to TRBD2. Germline V gene sequence: CDR1 SGHTA, CDR2 FQGNSA. V lost 4 bases to trimming and J lost 8 bases; unmatched junction nucleotides: 8. There are 17 residues in the CDR3.

This clonotype was counted many times. The chain is built from TRBV5-1 and TRBJ2-1, with 12 bases aligning to TRBD2. The germline V gene has CDR1 SGHRS and CDR2 YFSETQ. With V trimmed by 4 bases and J by 8 bases, 7 bases remained unmatched. There are 15 residues in the CDR3. The CDR3 nucleotides read TGCGCCAGCAGCCCCGGACTAGCGGGAAGGGATGAGCAGTTCTTC. Translation gives CASSPGLAGRDEQFF.

The chain carries TRBV20-1 and TRBJ2-7; D is unresolved. The germline gives CDR1 DFQATT, CDR2 SNEGSKA (reference sequence). V was cut by 2 bases and J by 3 bases, with 5 bases left in between. This CDR3 has 11 residues. In DNA, the CDR3 is TGCAGTGCTAGACAGGTCTACGAGCAGTACTTC. This translates into CSARQVYEQYF.

This clonotype was seen ten or more times. The chain carries TRBV5-1 and TRBJ2-6; no firm D call. V lost 5 bases and J 1 base, leaving 13 bases between the germline ends. Germline assignment: CDR1 SGHRS and CDR2 YFSETQ. The CDR3 has 16 residues. The CDR3 loop is CASRPTVLSGANVLTF. CDR3 in DNA: TGCGCCAGCAGGCCTACCGTACTTTCTGGGGCCAACGTCCTGACTTTC.

This clonotype was counted many times. The chain combines TRBV7-2 with TRBJ2-3; D is possibly TRBD2 (5 bases). V lost 7 bases and J 4 bases, leaving 18 bases between the germline ends. Germline V gene data show CDR1 as SGHTA and CDR2 as FQGNSA. The CDR3 is made up of 15 amino acids. This chain's CDR3 is CASTPAGLAPDTQYF. CDR3 nucleotide sequence: TGTGCCAGCACCCCCGCGGGCCTAGCTCCAGATACGCAGTATTTT.

The table lists this clonotype with many counts. The chain employs TRBV7-3 and TRBJ2-2, with TRBD2 matching 11 bases. This CDR3 is built from 16 residues. Germline V CDR1 and CDR2: SGHTA, FQGTGA. The J segment lost 8 bases and the V segment lost 4 bases, leaving 9 bases of the junction unmatched. CDR3 DNA sequence: TGTGCCAGCAGCTCTAGACTAGCGGGGCTCGCAGGGGAGCTGTTTTTT. Translated, it gives CASSSRLAGLAGELFF.

The sample holds many counts of this clonotype. This chain joins TRBV5-1 and TRBJ2-5, with 7 bases aligning to TRBD1. This CDR3 contains 15 residues. J gave up 2 bases and V 4 bases, and 8 bases lay outside the gene matches. Germline CDR1 SGHRS, CDR2 YFSETQ. Here the CDR3 DNA reads TGCGCCAGCAGCACCACAGGGGACGTACAAGAGACCCAGTACTTC. Translating gives CASSTTGDVQETQYF.

This clonotype was seen at least ten times. This rearrangement joins TRBV20-1 to TRBJ1-6, with D perhaps matching TRBD1 (6 bases). V was pared by 3 bases and J by 10 bases, with 10 bases between. The V gene's germline CDR1 is DFQATT and CDR2 SNEGSKA (reference sequence). The CDR3 sequence is 12 residues long. The CDR3 DNA reads TGCAGTGCTAGGAAGAGGGGGTCACCCCTCCACTTT. This encodes CSARKRGSPLHF.

This clonotype was detected ten times or more. The chain links TRBV4-1 to TRBJ1-3, with D possibly being TRBD1 (5 bases). V was clipped by 8 bases and J by 0 bases, with 20 bases between them. The germline gives CDR1 MGHRA, CDR2 YSYEKL. There are 17 residues in the CDR3. CDR3: CASSPRERAVSGNTIYF. The DNA for the CDR3 is TGCGCCAGCTCCCCCAGGGAAAGGGCTGTCTCTGGAAACACCATATATTTT.

The chain combines TRBV5-6 with TRBJ1-2; TRBD1 agrees at 8 bases. The CDR3 loop spans 14 amino acids. CDR1 SGHDT and CDR2 YYEEEE come from the germline V gene. The junction had 7 bases not matched to a gene; V was cut back by 2 bases and J by 7 bases. CDR3 amino acids: CASSFSGQGSGYTF. CDR3 DNA sequence: TGTGCCAGCAGCTTCTCCGGACAGGGCTCTGGCTACACCTTC. Full variable domain (missing parts from reference TRBV5-6 and TRBJ1-2): DAGVTQSPTHLIKTRGQQVTLRCSPKSGHDTVSWYQQALGQGPQFIFQYYEEEERQRGNFPDRFSGHQFPNYSSELNVNALLLGDSALYLCASSFSGQGSGYTFGSGTRLTVV.

There are many counts of this clonotype. The chain joins TRBV2 to TRBJ2-1; tentatively, D is TRBD2 (5 bases). Trimming pared 7 bases from V and 6 bases from J, leaving 19 bases between. CDR3 length: 15 residues. Germline V CDR1 and CDR2: SNHLY, FYNNEI. The CDR3 nucleotides read TGTGCCAGCACCCCCATGACTTCGAGCGGCAATGAGCAGTTCTTC. This sequence encodes CASTPMTSSGNEQFF. Full variable domain (missing parts from reference TRBV2 and TRBJ2-1): EPEVTQTPSHQVTQMGQEVILRCVPISNHLYFYWYRQILGQKVEFLVSFYNNEISEKSEIFDDQFSVERPDGSNFTLKIRSTKLEDSAMYFCASTPMTSSGNEQFFGPGTRLTVL.

This clonotype was observed many times. V and J are TRBV28 and TRBJ2-5; D remains ambiguous. Germline V gives CDR1 MDHEN, CDR2 SYDVKM. The V gene lost 5 bases and the J gene lost 2 bases, with 9 bases spanning the gap. This CDR3 has 13 amino acids. As DNA, the CDR3 is TGTGCCAGCAGTCTCGACCCTCAAGAGACCCAGTACTTC. This gives the protein CASSLDPQETQYF. Combining the CDR3 with reference TRBV28 and TRBJ2-5 gives the whole variable domain DVKVTQSSRYLVKRTGEKVFLECVQDMDHENMFWYRQDPGLGLRLIYFSYDVKMKEKGDIPEGYSVSREKKERFSLILESASTNQTSMYLCASSLDPQETQYFGPGTRLLVL.

This clonotype appeared many times. The chain uses TRBV20-1 and TRBJ2-5; D might be TRBD2 (5 bases). Trimming took 6 bases from V and 1 from J, leaving 15 bases between them. The length of the CDR3 is 14 residues. Looked up from germline, CDR1 is DFQATT and CDR2 is SNEGSKA (reference sequence). The CDR3 loop is CSAIRGRLQETQYF. The CDR3 DNA reads TGCAGTGCAATCCGCGGGCGGCTCCAAGAGACCCAGTACTTC.

This clonotype has at least ten counts. This sequence joins TRBV20-1 and TRBJ2-1, with 9 bases identical to TRBD2. The junction had 13 bases not matched to a gene; V was cut back by 3 bases and J by 7 bases. The germline CDR1 and CDR2 sequences are DFQATT and SNEGSKA (reference sequence). This CDR3 region has 16 residues. CDR3 nucleotide sequence: TGCAGTGCTAGGGCGGTTCTAGCGGGAATGGGAAATGAGCAGTTCTTC. This codes for CSARAVLAGMGNEQFF.

The V gene is TRBV5-5, the J gene TRBJ2-2; unclear D gene. Germline V lookup: CDR1 SGHKS, CDR2 YYEKEE (reference sequence). Deletions cut 3 bases from V and 5 bases from J, with 14 bases between. The CDR3 runs to 15 residues. The CDR3 loop is CASSSENLLTGELFF. The CDR3 DNA follows: TGTGCCAGCAGCTCGGAGAACCTTCTAACCGGGGAGCTGTTTTTT.

This clonotype was seen more than once but under ten times. CDR3 amino acids: CSASNPTDTQYF. DNA of the CDR3: TGCAGTGCCTCGAACCCCACAGATACGCAGTATTTT. The rearrangement uses TRBV20-1 and TRBJ2-3; no firm D call. The CDR3 is 12 amino acids. V lost 6 bases and J lost 2, with 9 bases in between. Germline CDR1 is DFQATT and CDR2 is SNEGSKA (reference sequence).

This clonotype was found many times. V and J are TRBV10-2 and TRBJ2-3; 9 bases fit TRBD2. Unmatched junction bases numbered 1, after V lost 3 bases and J lost 3 bases. This CDR3 region has 14 residues. Per the germline V gene, CDR1 is WSHSY and CDR2 is SAAADI. CDR3 sequence (DNA): TGCGCCAGCAGTGACAGCGGGAGGACAGATACGCAGTATTTT. Residues: CASSDSGRTDTQYF.

V and J are TRBV5-1 and TRBJ2-7; the match to TRBD2 covers 9 bases. Germline V lookup: CDR1 SGHRS, CDR2 YFSETQ. Losses at the gene ends were 1 base for V and 4 bases for J; bases not matched to a gene: 9. The CDR3 has 16 amino acids. The CDR3 sequence is CASSLSAGGTNYEQYF. The CDR3 nucleotides are TGCGCCAGCAGCTTGTCGGCGGGGGGGACGAATTACGAGCAGTACTTC.

The chain is built from TRBV29-1 and TRBJ1-5; D not resolved. Trimming stripped 6 bases from V and 5 bases from J, with 14 bases between. Germline CDR1 and CDR2: SQVTM and ANQGSEA. The length of the CDR3 is 13 residues. The CDR3 loop is CSVQINRYQPQHF. CDR3 DNA: TGCAGCGTACAAATTAATAGATATCAGCCCCAGCATTTT. Full variable domain (rest looked up from reference TRBV29-1 and TRBJ1-5): SAVISQKPSRDICQRGTSLTIQCQVDSQVTMMFWYRQQPGQSLTLIATANQGSEATYESGFVIDKFPISRPNLTFSTLTVSNMSPEDSSIYLCSVQINRYQPQHFGDGTRLSIL.

This clonotype was observed many times. The gene calls are TRBV9 and TRBJ2-1, with 13 bases matching TRBD2. The CDR3 is 16 amino acids. Per germline, CDR1 SGDLS and CDR2 YYNGEE. V shed 4 bases, J shed 12 bases, and the junction held 13 bases outside the gene matches. CDR3 residues: CASSQGGTSGIIPQFF. The CDR3 DNA is TGTGCCAGCAGCCAGGGTGGGACTAGCGGGATTATCCCGCAGTTCTTC.

This clonotype appeared once. The gene calls are TRBV27 and TRBJ1-6, with unresolved D. This CDR3 comprises 13 residues. V dropped 3 bases and J dropped 10 bases, with 10 bases sitting between them. Germline CDR1 is MNHEY and CDR2 is SMNVEV (reference sequence). CDR3 sequence (DNA): TGTGCCAGCAGTTTTGATCTAGGCTCACCCCTCCACTTT. Protein product: CASSFDLGSPLHF.

There are many counts of this clonotype. This chain links TRBV12-3 or TRBV12-4 with TRBJ1-1; D is unresolved. Between the trimmed V and J ends, which lost 11 bases and 8 bases, there was a span of 18 bases. The CDR3 is 12 residues long. The CDR3: CASRLPPGEAFF. The CDR3 DNA is TGTGCCTCGAGATTGCCCCCGGGCGAAGCTTTCTTT.

The V gene is TRBV29-1, the J gene TRBJ1-1; D gene uncertain. The germline CDR1 and CDR2 sequences are SQVTM and ANQGSEA. Trimming stripped 3 bases from V and 11 bases from J, with 16 bases between. The CDR3 consists of 12 residues. CDR3 bases: TGCAGCGTTGATAGGCAGGTGGAGCTTGCTTTCTTT. Translating gives CSVDRQVELAFF.

V is TRBV6-5 and J is TRBJ2-5, with D perhaps TRBD2 (6 bases). CDR1 is MNHEY and CDR2 is SVGAGI in the germline V gene. The ends were cut back, 1 base at V and 5 bases at J, with 11 bases in the middle. This CDR3 comprises 14 residues. CDR3 residues: CASSYLSGGETQYF. The DNA of the CDR3 is TGTGCCAGCAGTTACTTGTCTGGGGGGGAGACCCAGTACTTC.

The chain has TRBV20-1 and TRBJ2-7; D remains unclear. V lost 5 bases and J 2 bases, leaving 16 bases between the germline ends. CDR1 is DFQATT and CDR2 is SNEGSKA in the germline V gene (reference sequence). The CDR3 loop spans 14 amino acids. For the CDR3, the DNA is TGCAGTGCTCCGAAGGTATCGACGACCTACGAGCAGTACTTC. Its protein is CSAPKVSTTYEQYF.

Ten or more counts support this clonotype. The rearrangement uses TRBV6-5 and TRBJ2-1; D tentatively fits TRBD1 or TRBD2 (6 bases each). CDR3 length: 18 residues. Germline CDR1 is MNHEY and CDR2 is SVGAGI. Trimming stripped 6 bases from V and 7 bases from J, with 28 bases between. The CDR3 bases are TGTGCCAGCAGCCTACGGGGTTCGGCGGGACAAGGTTTGAATGAGCAGTTCTTC. This codes for CASSLRGSAGQGLNEQFF.